This T cell receptor (beta chain) was obtained from a study of shared T cell receptors in the human thymus. CDR1 is SGHAT, CDR2 FQDESV, per germline (reference sequence). The CDR3 has 16 residues. With 2 bases clipped from V and 8 bases from J, the junction kept 8 bases outside the gene matches. The method was immunoSEQ multiplex PCR; TCRdb's version includes in-frame clones alone and lacks a portion of them. This sample has some 720,000 clones, with around 87% found just once. This sample also appeared in a second study, on human thymus T cells. That publication notes: Resections removed during corrective heart surgery provided the thymus tissue used. Thymic and blood repertoires appeared to show biased V and J gene usage. Related research described thymic repertoires that were highly overlapping among unrelated individuals.

The sample consisted of thymocytes. This TCR derives from a boy in the first two years of life with a congenital heart defect. The J gene is TRBJ2-1, the V gene TRBV11-1; 11 nucleotides agree with TRBD2. CDR3 in amino acids: CASSLRLAGSRDEQFF. The DNA of the CDR3 is TGTGCCAGCAGCTTAAGACTAGCGGGAAGTCGGGATGAGCAGTTCTTC.